This T cell receptor beta chain originates from a study of cytomegalovirus exposure and HLA in healthy donors. Comments on this clone: No antigen is known for it.

Nominally healthy donors were sampled, though unrecorded immune exposures were likely. V gave up 2 bases and J gave up 3 bases, with 10 bases separating them. This CDR3 contains 14 residues. Germline V gene sequence: CDR1 MNHNS, CDR2 SASEGT. Study-level findings and limits: A previous analysis found most TCR beta V segments productive roughly 87% or roughly 30% of the time.

With 60 Vbeta and 13 Jbeta primers, the PCR was carried out. The authors' processing: Later work found about 80 million unique TCR beta chains, with approximately 12 million shared. Only in-frame clones appear in the TCRdb table, and some are missing; sequencing was by immunoSEQ multiplex PCR. V and J calls and clone size come straight from that table; D and trimming were deduced from the DNA. The profile covers under 150,000 clones, with 70% to 80% appearing a single time and around 1.8% taken by the ten largest. V gene TRBV6-1 combines with J gene TRBJ1-2; D unresolved. This receptor was taken from a woman in her forties or fifties in good health and CMV-seronegative. Sequences were obtained from PBMCs. CDR3 amino acids: CASSEREGYYGYTF. CDR3 nucleotide sequence: TGTGCCAGCAGTGAAAGGGAGGGATACTATGGCTACACCTTC.